The 25 T cell receptor beta chains reported below all come from one sample, sequenced in a study of blood T cells in healthy people across ages. Together with a sample-barcoded 5' primer, a J-beta primer mix was included in a second PCR lasting about 6 to 11 cycles. TCRdb reanalysed the 5' RACE reads using MiXCR and keeps one entry per CDR3 protein. The repertoire includes 1.5 million to 2 million distinct CDR3 sequences, over 25% of them detected once, and about 8% sits in the top ten. Sequencing input: blood. These receptors came from a woman aged 25 to 39 in good health.

This clonotype was found a few times. V and J are TRBV7-2 and TRBJ2-1, with D hard to call. V was cut by 0 bases and J by 6 bases, with 12 bases left in between. This CDR3 spans 15 amino acids. Germline CDR1 SGHTA, CDR2 FQGNSA. CDR3 region: CASSLALAGPNEQFF. As DNA, the CDR3 is TGTGCCAGCAGCTTAGCTTTGGCCGGCCCCAATGAGCAGTTCTTC.

The gene calls are TRBV29-1 and TRBJ1-1; 8 bases are a match to TRBD1. The CDR3 runs 14 residues. V gave up 4 bases and J gave up 6 bases; unmatched junction bases: 10. CDR1 is SQVTM and CDR2 is ANQGSEA in the germline V gene. This chain's CDR3 is CSVVPPGTGPEAFF. The CDR3 DNA sequence: TGCAGCGTTGTGCCCCCTGGGACAGGCCCTGAAGCTTTCTTT.

This chain uses TRBV24-1 with TRBJ2-1, with D perhaps matching TRBD2 (6 bases). CDR3 length equals 17 residues. V lost 3 bases, J lost 6 bases, and 20 bases lay in between. Germline loops: CDR1 KGHDR, CDR2 SFDVKD. The CDR3 sequence: CATSDPRPGLGTNEQFF. The CDR3 DNA reads as TGTGCCACCAGTGATCCGCGACCGGGACTCGGAACCAATGAGCAGTTCTTC.

This clonotype was seen a handful of times. V usage is TRBV5-5 and J usage is TRBJ1-5; D call uncertain. V was trimmed by 2 bases and J by 8 bases, leaving 17 bases between them. CDR3 length: 15 amino acids. Looked up from germline, CDR1 is SGHKS and CDR2 is YYEKEE (reference sequence). In DNA form, the CDR3 reads TGTGCCAGCAGCTTCGATGTGGTAGGCGGGAAGCCCCAGCATTTT. As protein: CASSFDVVGGKPQHF. The whole variable domain, remainder taken from reference TRBV5-5 and TRBJ1-5, is DAGVTQSPTHLIKTRGQQVTLRCSPISGHKSVSWYQQVLGQGPQFIFQYYEKEERGRGNFPDRFSARQFPNYSSELNVNALLLGDSALYLCASSFDVVGGKPQHFGDGTRLSIL.

This clonotype was found a few times. The chain has TRBV27 and TRBJ2-1; D gene unclear. The V gene lost 6 bases and the J gene lost 6 bases, with 12 bases spanning the gap. The CDR3 is made up of 13 amino acids. Germline CDR1 reads MNHEY; CDR2 reads SMNVEV (reference sequence). The CDR3 sequence is CASRDTAGNEQFF. The CDR3 nucleotides read TGTGCCAGCAGAGACACGGCCGGCAATGAGCAGTTCTTC.

This rearrangement joins TRBV12-3 or TRBV12-4 to TRBJ1-4; no clear D gene. Trimming removed 2 bases from V and 0 bases from J, with 10 bases in between. The CDR3 runs 16 residues. CDR3 in amino acids: CASSLQGRPTNEKLFF. Written as DNA, the CDR3 is TGTGCCAGCAGTTTACAAGGGCGCCCAACTAATGAAAAACTGTTTTTT.

Note on this clonotype: A much larger clone sits a single nucleotide away, making a read error possible. This chain uses TRBV29-1 with TRBJ2-1, with D perhaps matching TRBD2 (6 bases). Germline V lookup: CDR1 SQVTM, CDR2 ANQGSEA. The CDR3 contains 12 residues. The CDR3 here is CRVGGNPNEQFF. The CDR3 nucleotides are TGCAGGGTCGGGGGAAACCCCAATGAGCAGTTCTTC.

This clonotype was seen ten or more times. The gene calls are TRBV2 and TRBJ2-5; 7 positions agree with TRBD2. CDR1 and CDR2 (germline): SNHLY, FYNNEI. The CDR3 loop spans 13 amino acids. V shed 4 bases and J 4 bases; nucleotides not matched to a gene: 3. The CDR3 DNA reads as TGTGCCAGCAGTGGAGGCGGGAGAGAGACCCAGTACTTC. Translation: CASSGGGRETQYF.

Many counts were recorded for this clonotype. The chain has TRBV15 and TRBJ1-2, with unresolved D. The CDR3 is 14 amino acids. From germline, CDR1 is LNHNV and CDR2 YYDKDF (reference sequence). Trimming removed 0 bases from V and 4 bases from J, with 9 bases in between. The CDR3 sequence: CATSRDAGFYGYTF. In DNA, the CDR3 is TGTGCCACCAGCAGAGATGCGGGGTTCTATGGCTACACCTTC.

In this sample, this clonotype turned up a few times. CDR3 amino acids: CSARDPGINEKLFF. The CDR3 DNA sequence: TGCAGTGCTAGAGATCCCGGGATAAATGAAAAACTGTTTTTT. The chain uses TRBV20-1 and TRBJ1-4; D remains unclear. The ends were cut back, 0 bases at V and 5 bases at J, with 10 bases in the middle. Germline CDR1 reads DFQATT; CDR2 reads SNEGSKA (reference sequence). CDR3 length: 14 amino acids.

This clonotype was found a few times. This chain connects TRBV2 to TRBJ2-3, with D perhaps matching TRBD2 (6 bases). The CDR3 extends over 14 amino acids. Germline-derived CDR1 and CDR2 are SNHLY and FYNNEI. Trimming took off 4 bases at V and 10 bases at J, with 18 bases between the two ends. CDR3 residues: CASSAILSGTSQYF. CDR3 DNA sequence: TGTGCCAGCAGTGCGATCCTCTCCGGGACTTCGCAGTATTTT. The full variable domain, completed using reference TRBV2 and TRBJ2-3, is EPEVTQTPSHQVTQMGQEVILRCVPISNHLYFYWYRQILGQKVEFLVSFYNNEISEKSEIFDDQFSVERPDGSNFTLKIRSTKLEDSAMYFCASSAILSGTSQYFGPGTRLTVL.

Details on this clonotype: A much larger clone sits a single nucleotide away, making a read error possible. The chain links TRBV10-3 to TRBJ2-5; D assignment may be TRBD1 or TRBD2 (6 bases each). This CDR3 region has 14 residues. V lost 0 bases and J 11 bases, leaving 16 bases between the germline ends. CDR1 and CDR2 (germline): ENHRY, SYGVKD. CDR3 region: CAISESTRGSQQYF. In DNA form, the CDR3 reads TGTGCCATCAGTGAGTCGACTAGGGGGAGCCAGCAGTACTTC.

This clonotype showed up just a few times. CDR3 in amino acids: CSVAKDTGEKLFF. DNA of the CDR3: TGCAGCGTTGCTAAGGATACGGGTGAAAAACTGTTTTTT. This sequence joins TRBV29-1 and TRBJ1-4; D gene uncertain. The CDR3 contains 13 residues. CDR1 and CDR2 (germline): SQVTM, ANQGSEA. Trimming removed 4 bases from V and 7 bases from J, with 13 bases in between.

The V call is TRBV5-1, the J call TRBJ1-5, with D possibly matching TRBD1 (6 bases). The CDR3 sequence is 15 residues long. Trimming left V 1 base short and J 4 bases short, with 12 bases between. Per the germline V gene, CDR1 is SGHRS and CDR2 is YFSETQ. CDR3 protein: CASSLSTGKNQPQHF. The CDR3 coding sequence is TGCGCCAGCAGCTTGTCGACAGGAAAGAATCAGCCCCAGCATTTT.

This clonotype was recorded many times. J is TRBJ2-7 and V is TRBV11-1; TRBD2 might be the D (5 bases). Germline V gene data show CDR1 as SGHAT and CDR2 as FQDESV (reference sequence). There are 13 residues in the CDR3. The V gene lost 5 bases and the J gene lost 4 bases, with 12 bases spanning the gap. The CDR3 nucleotides read TGTGCCAGCAGCCTCCGAGGGCGGTACGAGCAGTACTTC. It specifies CASSLRGRYEQYF.

This clonotype was found many times. This chain connects TRBV27 to TRBJ2-7, with D unresolved. Looked up from germline, CDR1 is MNHEY and CDR2 is SMNVEV (reference sequence). Trimming left V 2 bases short and J 2 bases short, with 10 bases between. The CDR3 has 14 residues. CDR3 in DNA: TGTGCCAGCAGTTTAGCGTTCAGCCCCTACGAGCAGTACTTC. Residues: CASSLAFSPYEQYF.

The rearrangement links TRBV19 to TRBJ2-5; 8 nucleotides match TRBD1. The end of the DNA fits TRBJ2-7 better, so the J call may be wrong. CDR3 length equals 13 residues. Germline V CDR1 and CDR2: LNHDA, SQIVND (reference sequence). The chain's CDR3 is CASSITGGNEQYF. The CDR3 DNA reads as TGTGCCAGTAGTATAACAGGGGGAAACGAGCAGTACTTC.

This clonotype has just a few counts. CDR3 sequence: CASSQESSGRTDTQYF. The DNA for the CDR3 is TGCGCCAGCAGCCAAGAGTCTTCGGGGCGGACAGATACGCAGTATTTT. The genes are TRBV4-1 and TRBJ2-3; D assignment may be TRBD1 or TRBD2 (5 bases each). The CDR3 is 16 amino acids. Germline CDR1 is MGHRA and CDR2 is YSYEKL. V lost 0 bases to trimming and J lost 3 bases, with 13 bases between them.

Note on this clonotype: The conserved phenylalanine or tryptophan normally closing the CDR3 is absent here, so this likely arose from a read error. CDR3: CSARDPGLAGYEQFV. In nucleotides, the CDR3 is TGCAGTGCTAGAGATCCAGGACTAGCGGGATATGAGCAGTTCGTC. The V call is TRBV20-1, the J call TRBJ2-1, with 12 bases lining up with TRBD2. Trimming removed 0 bases from V and 8 bases from J; junction bases left unmatched: 5. The CDR3 loop spans 15 amino acids. In germline, CDR1 is DFQATT, CDR2 SNEGSKA (reference sequence).

This clonotype was observed a handful of times. This sequence joins TRBV20-1 and TRBJ2-5; TRBD2 matches at 8 bases. This CDR3 comprises 14 residues. Germline CDR1 DFQATT, CDR2 SNEGSKA (reference sequence). V lost 6 bases and J lost 7; bases outside the gene matches: 13. In DNA, the CDR3 is TGCAGTGCACATCCCGGACTAGCTGGAGGGACCCAGTACTTC. Its protein product is CSAHPGLAGGTQYF.

This clonotype was seen repeatedly, ten times or more. V gene TRBV20-1 combines with J gene TRBJ2-1; no definite D call. Germline V gives CDR1 DFQATT, CDR2 SNEGSKA (reference sequence). V was pared by 0 bases and J by 0 bases, with 15 bases between. This CDR3 spans 17 amino acids. CDR3 DNA sequence: TGCAGTGCTAGAGATCGAATACGAGAGACCTCCTACAATGAGCAGTTCTTC. Translated: CSARDRIRETSYNEQFF.

This chain joins TRBV12-3 or TRBV12-4 and TRBJ2-5; D not certain. The end of the DNA fits TRBJ2-1 better, so the J call may be wrong. The CDR3 is 14 residues long. CDR3 DNA: TGTGCCAGCAGCCACAACGCGTACCAAGAGACCCAGTTCTTC. Its protein product is CASSHNAYQETQFF.

The V gene is TRBV14, the J gene TRBJ2-3; D not resolved. CDR1 is SGHDN, CDR2 FVKESK, per germline. This CDR3 comprises 15 residues. Trimming shortened V by 1 base and J by 2 bases, and 10 bases separated the two germline ends. For the CDR3, the DNA is TGTGCCAGCAGCCAAGGAAGCGATAACACAGATACGCAGTATTTT. Protein: CASSQGSDNTDTQYF.

This clonotype was recorded a few times. The junction departs from germline at one end; a sequencing error may be responsible. This sequence joins TRBV7-8 and TRBJ2-7; D not certain. Looked up from germline, CDR1 is SGHVS and CDR2 is FQNEAQ. The CDR3 extends over 14 amino acids. The CDR3 nucleotides are TGTGCCAGCAGCCCTGGGTCTACTCTCTACGATCAGTACTTC. This encodes CASSPGSTLYDQYF.

This clonotype was seen at least ten times. The chain is built from TRBV20-1 and TRBJ2-4; D might be TRBD1 (6 bases). Germline V gene sequence: CDR1 DFQATT, CDR2 SNEGSKA (reference sequence). The CDR3 has 16 amino acids. Trimming removed 3 bases from V and 2 bases from J, with 17 bases in between. CDR3 amino acids: CSASGDHRESKNIQYF. CDR3 nucleotide sequence: TGCAGTGCTAGTGGGGACCACAGGGAGTCCAAAAACATTCAGTACTTC.